A single sample is the source of the 30 T cell receptor beta chains below, sequenced in a study of blood T cell repertoires in COVID-19. Clones were sequenced by immunoSEQ multiplex PCR, and TCRdb holds only the in-frame ones, with some missing. The sample includes some 70,000 clones, around four fifths of them seen just once. Material for sequencing was peripheral blood. Every receptor here comes from a man between 60 and 75 years old with COVID-19, enrolled during active disease.

V is TRBV30 and J is TRBJ1-3, with D perhaps matching TRBD1 (6 bases). CDR1 GTSNPN and CDR2 SVGIG come from the germline V gene (reference sequence). Trimming removed 5 bases from V and 3 bases from J, with 11 bases in between. The CDR3 runs to 13 residues. The CDR3 DNA reads as TGTGCCTGGGAGGGGGGGTTTGGAAACACCATATATTTT. Translation: CAWEGGFGNTIYF.

The gene calls are TRBV19 and TRBJ1-1, with D uncertain. Deletions cut 4 bases from V and 1 base from J, with 7 bases between. Germline assignment: CDR1 LNHDA and CDR2 SQIVND (reference sequence). The CDR3 runs 13 residues. The CDR3 loop is CASSTTANTEAFF. The CDR3 DNA is TGTGCCAGTAGTACTACAGCGAACACTGAAGCTTTCTTT.

The genes are TRBV24-1 and TRBJ2-5; 7 positions match TRBD1. After removal of 5 bases from V and 0 bases from J, the junction contained 5 bases not matched to a gene. CDR3 size: 15 residues. Germline V lookup: CDR1 KGHDR, CDR2 SFDVKD. CDR3 DNA: TGTGCCACCAGTGTTCGGGACAGTAACCAAGAGACCCAGTACTTC. This sequence encodes CATSVRDSNQETQYF.

V and J are TRBV9 and TRBJ2-3; TRBD2 agrees at 8 bases. This CDR3 contains 15 residues. V lost 0 bases, J lost 6 bases, and 6 bases stayed unmatched. Germline V gene sequence: CDR1 SGDLS, CDR2 YYNGEE. The CDR3 spells CASSVGGLAGDTQYF. CDR3 DNA: TGTGCCAGCAGCGTAGGAGGGCTAGCGGGCGATACGCAGTATTTT.

As regards this clone: Other DNA sequences in the same sample also yield this CDR3. J is TRBJ1-6 and V is TRBV5-1, with 9 nucleotides matching TRBD1. The CDR3 has 15 residues. Germline V gene data show CDR1 as SGHRS and CDR2 as YFSETQ. Trimming took 4 bases from V and 5 from J; bases not matched to a gene: 4. The CDR3 sequence is CASSRWTGDNSPLHF. The CDR3 DNA reads TGCGCCAGCAGCCGCTGGACAGGGGATAATTCACCCCTCCACTTT. Variable domain in full (rest from reference TRBV5-1 and TRBJ1-6): KAGVTQTPRYLIKTRGQQVTLSCSPISGHRSVSWYQQTPGQGLQFLFEYFSETQRNKGNFPGRFSGRQFSNSRSEMNVSTLELGDSALYLCASSRWTGDNSPLHFGNGTRLTVT.

V is TRBV5-6 and J is TRBJ2-1; tentative D call: TRBD2 (6 bases). Trimming removed 4 bases at V and 0 bases at J, with 14 bases between. The CDR3 totals 16 residues. Germline V gene lookup returns CDR1 SGHDT and CDR2 YYEEEE. CDR3 nucleotides: TGTGCCAGCAGCACATTAGCGGTTAGCTCCTACAATGAGCAGTTCTTC. Translating it yields CASSTLAVSSYNEQFF. Full variable domain (outside the CDR3, taken from reference TRBV5-6 and TRBJ2-1): DAGVTQSPTHLIKTRGQQVTLRCSPKSGHDTVSWYQQALGQGPQFIFQYYEEEERQRGNFPDRFSGHQFPNYSSELNVNALLLGDSALYLCASSTLAVSSYNEQFFGPGTRLTVL.

This clone was counted only a few times. Written as DNA, the CDR3 is TGTGCCAGCAGTTTCGACACTGAAGCTTTCTTT. Protein sequence: CASSFDTEAFF. The chain carries TRBV2 and TRBJ1-1, with D unclear. V lost 5 bases and J lost 3, with 4 bases in between. There are 11 residues in the CDR3. Looked up from germline, CDR1 is SNHLY and CDR2 is FYNNEI. Drawing the rest from reference TRBV2 and TRBJ1-1, the complete variable domain is EPEVTQTPSHQVTQMGQEVILRCVPISNHLYFYWYRQILGQKVEFLVSFYNNEISEKSEIFDDQFSVERPDGSNFTLKIRSTKLEDSAMYFCASSFDTEAFFGQGTRLTVV.

J is TRBJ1-6 and V is TRBV20-1; 8 positions match TRBD1. The V gene's germline CDR1 is DFQATT and CDR2 SNEGSKA (reference sequence). The junction had 5 bases not matched to a gene; V was cut back by 3 bases and J by 10 bases. The CDR3 spans 13 residues. The CDR3 loop is CSASAGGRSPLHF. The CDR3 DNA reads TGCAGTGCTAGTGCAGGGGGCCGGTCACCCCTCCACTTT.

This clone was recorded a few times. The chain uses TRBV28 and TRBJ1-1, with D perhaps matching TRBD1 (5 bases). The CDR3 contains 12 residues. Germline loops: CDR1 MDHEN, CDR2 SYDVKM. Trimming removed 4 bases at V and 8 bases at J, with 11 bases between. The CDR3 loop reads CASSYRQTEAFF. The DNA of the CDR3 is TGTGCCAGCAGTTACCGACAGACCGAAGCTTTCTTT.

The rearrangement joins TRBV7-9 to TRBJ2-5; D not certain. The CDR3 is 11 amino acids. Germline CDR1 and CDR2: SEHNR and FQNEAQ (reference sequence). The V end was cut by 4 bases, the J end by 5 bases, with 5 bases between. As DNA, the CDR3 is TGTGCCAGCAGCTCTTTGGAGACCCAGTACTTC. This translates into CASSSLETQYF. Filled out from reference TRBV7-9 and TRBJ2-5, the complete variable domain reads DTGVSQNPRHKITKRGQNVTFRCDPISEHNRLYWYRQTLGQGPEFLTYFQNEAQLEKSRLLSDRFSAERPKGSFSTLEIQRTEQGDSAMYLCASSSLETQYFGPGTRLLVL.

This clone was detected many times. The chain combines TRBV3-1 (or the pseudogene TRBV3-2) with TRBJ1-6, with 8 bases lining up with TRBD1. Per germline, CDR1 LGHDT and CDR2 YNNKEL (reference sequence). There are 15 residues in the CDR3. With V trimmed by 5 bases and J by 8 bases, 8 bases remained unmatched. The CDR3 sequence is CASSAQQGQDSPLHF. The CDR3, as DNA: TGTGCCAGCAGCGCCCAACAGGGACAGGATTCACCCCTCCACTTT.

This clone has just one count. The chain employs TRBV11-2 and TRBJ2-3; D is unclear. From germline, CDR1 is SGHAT and CDR2 FQNNGV. The CDR3 runs to 16 residues. V lost 0 bases to trimming and J lost 6 bases, with 16 bases between them. As DNA, the CDR3 is TGTGCCAGCAGCTTAGATCTTACCCGGTCCGCGGATACGCAGTATTTT. This encodes CASSLDLTRSADTQYF. Full variable domain (rest looked up from reference TRBV11-2 and TRBJ2-3): EAGVAQSPRYKIIEKRQSVAFWCNPISGHATLYWYQQILGQGPKLLIQFQNNGVVDDSQLPKDRFSAERLKGVDSTLKIQPAKLEDSAVYLCASSLDLTRSADTQYFGPGTRLTVL.

This clone was seen a single time. The chain carries TRBV27 and TRBJ2-3; 8 bases line up with TRBD2. Germline CDR1 is MNHEY and CDR2 is SMNVEV (reference sequence). After removal of 1 base from V and 3 bases from J, the junction contained 3 bases not matched to a gene. This CDR3 spans 15 amino acids. CDR3 coding DNA: TGTGCCAGCAGTTTATGGGCTAGCGGGACAGATACGCAGTATTTT. This codes for CASSLWASGTDTQYF.

The CDR3 here is CASSQGRDQPQHF. In DNA, the CDR3 is TGTGCCAGCAGTCAGGGGAGGGATCAGCCCCAGCATTTT. This chain links TRBV6-4 with TRBJ1-5; D is perhaps TRBD1 (6 bases). This CDR3 spans 13 amino acids. The V gene's germline CDR1 is MRHNA and CDR2 SNTAGT. V dropped 5 bases and J dropped 5 bases, with 10 bases sitting between them.

The rearrangement links TRBV24-1 to TRBJ2-3, with TRBD1 matching 8 bases. V was pared by 7 bases and J by 6 bases, with 11 bases of the junction left unmatched. Germline V gene lookup returns CDR1 KGHDR and CDR2 SFDVKD. This CDR3 comprises 15 residues. This CDR3 is CATSSGQGRSDTQYF. The DNA for the CDR3 is TGTGCCACCAGCTCCGGACAGGGAAGGTCGGATACGCAGTATTTT.

The chain joins TRBV6-7 to TRBJ2-2, with D perhaps TRBD2 (5 bases). TRBV6-7 counts as an open reading frame of uncertain function. This CDR3 has 15 amino acids. Trimming left V 5 bases short and J 2 bases short, with 12 bases between. CDR3 DNA: TGTGCCAGCAGTACGGAAAGCGGAAACACCGGGGAGCTGTTTTTT. This translates into CASSTESGNTGELFF.

The CDR3 loop reads CSVRRADTQYF. The CDR3 DNA reads TGCAGCGTGCGCAGGGCAGATACGCAGTATTTT. The chain links TRBV29-1 to TRBJ2-3; a possible D gene is TRBD1 (5 bases). This CDR3 has 11 amino acids. V lost 6 bases and J 4 bases, leaving 8 bases between the germline ends. Germline CDR1 is SQVTM and CDR2 is ANQGSEA.

V usage is TRBV30 and J usage is TRBJ1-3; D remains ambiguous. This CDR3 has 15 residues. Germline lookup yields CDR1 GTSNPN and CDR2 SVGIG (reference sequence). Trimming shortened V by 0 bases and J by 1 base, and 10 bases separated the two germline ends. Here the CDR3 reads CAWSVLVGSGNTIYF. The CDR3, as DNA: TGTGCCTGGAGTGTACTAGTGGGGTCTGGAAACACCATATATTTT.

In its sample, this clone was seen once. V and J are TRBV12-3 or TRBV12-4 and TRBJ2-7; D is possibly TRBD2 (6 bases). V was trimmed by 8 bases and J by 6 bases, leaving 17 bases between them. There are 13 residues in the CDR3. The CDR3 DNA follows: TGTGCCAGCGGGGGGTCTAGCGAGGTCGAGCAGTACTTC. Protein product: CASGGSSEVEQYF.

The J gene is TRBJ1-3, the V gene TRBV5-1; D possibly corresponds to TRBD1 (5 bases). The CDR3 extends over 15 amino acids. V was cut by 1 base and J by 4 bases, with 12 bases left in between. Germline CDR1 reads SGHRS; CDR2 reads YFSETQ. The CDR3 DNA reads TGCGCCAGCAGCTTGTACCAGGGTTGGGGAAACACCATATATTTT. It translates to CASSLYQGWGNTIYF.

This chain uses TRBV29-1 with TRBJ1-6; D gene unclear. CDR3 length: 13 residues. Trimming removed 4 bases at V and 7 bases at J, with 11 bases between. Germline V gives CDR1 SQVTM, CDR2 ANQGSEA. The CDR3 nucleotides read TGCAGCGTTGCAACGGTCGCAAATTCACCCCTCCACTTT. Protein product: CSVATVANSPLHF.

J is TRBJ2-1 and V is TRBV2, with 7 bases fitting TRBD2. The CDR3 extends over 14 amino acids. The ends lost 6 bases at V and 1 base at J; junction bases unmatched: 3. Germline V CDR1 and CDR2: SNHLY, FYNNEI. The CDR3 sequence is CASRVAGSYNEQFF. The DNA for the CDR3 is TGTGCCAGCAGAGTAGCGGGTTCCTACAATGAGCAGTTCTTC.

The J gene is TRBJ2-1, the V gene TRBV7-9; D perhaps matches TRBD1 (5 bases). Deletions cut 3 bases from V and 7 bases from J, with 13 bases between. Germline CDR1 SEHNR, CDR2 FQNEAQ (reference sequence). The CDR3 totals 14 residues. This CDR3 is CASSLTASKNEQFF. The CDR3 DNA sequence: TGTGCCAGCAGCTTGACAGCTAGTAAGAATGAGCAGTTCTTC. The variable domain in full, with the rest retrieved from reference TRBV7-9 and TRBJ2-1, is DTGVSQNPRHKITKRGQNVTFRCDPISEHNRLYWYRQTLGQGPEFLTYFQNEAQLEKSRLLSDRFSAERPKGSFSTLEIQRTEQGDSAMYLCASSLTASKNEQFFGPGTRLTVL.

V gene TRBV5-1 combines with J gene TRBJ2-7, with 10 bases fitting TRBD2. The trim removed 0 bases at V and 5 bases at J, leaving 2 bases unmatched. The germline gives CDR1 SGHRS, CDR2 YFSETQ. The CDR3 is 14 residues long. CDR3 sequence reads: CASSLVTSGDEQYF. The CDR3 nucleotides are TGCGCCAGCAGCTTGGTTACTAGCGGGGACGAGCAGTACTTC.

CDR3 loop: CASSQGTTNTGELFF. The CDR3 DNA sequence: TGCGCCAGCAGCCAGGGGACTACGAACACCGGGGAGCTGTTTTTT. V and J are TRBV5-1 and TRBJ2-2; tentative D call: TRBD2 (7 bases). The germline V gene encodes CDR1 SGHRS and CDR2 YFSETQ. V was trimmed by 4 bases and J by 0 bases, leaving 10 bases between them. The CDR3 is 15 amino acids. Using reference TRBV5-1 and TRBJ2-2 for the parts outside the CDR3, the full variable domain is KAGVTQTPRYLIKTRGQQVTLSCSPISGHRSVSWYQQTPGQGLQFLFEYFSETQRNKGNFPGRFSGRQFSNSRSEMNVSTLELGDSALYLCASSQGTTNTGELFFGEGSRLTVL.

This clone has only one observation. This sequence joins TRBV15 and TRBJ1-5; a weak D match, TRBD1 (5 bases). Germline CDR1 LNHNV, CDR2 YYDKDF (reference sequence). V gave up 0 bases and J gave up 2 bases, with 8 bases separating them. The CDR3 is made up of 15 amino acids. CDR3 loop: CATSREVQGNQPQHF. DNA of the CDR3: TGTGCCACCAGCAGAGAGGTACAGGGCAATCAGCCCCAGCATTTT.

This clone occurred once. The chain combines TRBV27 with TRBJ2-7; D is possibly TRBD2 (6 bases). This CDR3 contains 14 residues. Germline V CDR1 and CDR2: MNHEY, SMNVEV (reference sequence). V dropped 1 base and J dropped 1 base, with 8 bases sitting between them. For the CDR3, the DNA is TGTGCCAGCAGTTTATTCGGGAGTTCCTACGAGCAGTACTTC. Translation: CASSLFGSSYEQYF.

This sequence joins TRBV5-1 and TRBJ1-4; tentative D call: TRBD1 (5 bases). Germline V gene sequence: CDR1 SGHRS, CDR2 YFSETQ. The CDR3 sequence is 17 residues long. The V and J ends lost 0 bases and 10 bases respectively, with 22 bases between them. CDR3 nucleotide sequence: TGCGCCAGCAGCTTGGGGGGTCGAGGTTTTAGGGGCGGAAAACTGTTTTTT. It yields the protein CASSLGGRGFRGGKLFF.

V gene TRBV5-1 combines with J gene TRBJ2-2; possible D gene TRBD2, 5 bases. Germline CDR1 and CDR2: SGHRS and YFSETQ. This CDR3 is 14 amino acids long. Trimming stripped 5 bases from V and 7 bases from J, with 15 bases between. The DNA of the CDR3 is TGCGCCAGCAGGCTAGCCTACTCCCGCGGGGAGCTGTTTTTT. Translating gives CASRLAYSRGELFF.

This clone appeared once. The CDR3 bases are TGTGCCAGCAGGGCACAGGGGGGGAATGAAAAACTGTTTTTT. Translation: CASRAQGGNEKLFF. The rearrangement links TRBV27 to TRBJ1-4; 8 bases fit TRBD1. The junction had 5 bases not matched to a gene; V was cut back by 6 bases and J by 5 bases. This CDR3 contains 14 residues. CDR1 is MNHEY, CDR2 SMNVEV, per germline (reference sequence).